This T cell receptor (beta chain) was profiled in a study of blood T cell repertoires in COVID-19. Study overall: The United States, Italy and Spain provided the acute and convalescent COVID-19 samples. Sample material is recorded as cDNA or gDNA derived from T cells, B-cell-depleted T cells, or PBMCs.

V lost 2 bases to trimming and J lost 0 bases, with 8 bases between them. The germline gives CDR1 KGHDR, CDR2 SFDVKD. The CDR3 runs to 15 residues. In the original analysis: For nucleated cells, counts were estimated from reference gene primer amplification. Clones were sequenced by immunoSEQ multiplex PCR, and TCRdb holds only the in-frame ones, with some missing. The V and J calls and clone size are taken from that table; D and trimming were inferred from the DNA. The table has 200,000 to 300,000 clones, 84% seen once. This clonotype originated in a man in his fifties or sixties with acute or convalescent COVID-19. The chain recombines TRBV24-1 with TRBJ2-3; no clear D. The specimen was peripheral blood. CDR3 amino acids: CATSDSHTSTDTQYF. DNA of the CDR3: TGTGCCACCAGTGATTCCCATACTAGCACAGATACGCAGTATTTT.